Below, 7 T cell receptor beta chains from the same sample are listed, as sequenced in a study of sequential checkpoint blockade in melanoma. Documented treatment: randomized to nivolumab then ipilimumab (arm A) or the reverse (arm B). The repertoire was sequenced with immunoSEQ multiplex PCR; TCRdb's copy has only in-frame clones and lacks some. The repertoire holds 15,000 to 20,000 clones, 80% to 90% seen once, with 30% to 45% in the top ten. The starting material was CD8+ T cells sorted from blood (inferred from file names), obtained from a patient given nivolumab and ipilimumab in sequence. The receptors were gathered from a human donor with melanoma.

The CDR3 spells CASSYSPGGGYDEQFF. For the CDR3, the DNA is TGTGCCAGCAGTTACTCGCCAGGTGGCGGGTACGATGAGCAGTTCTTC. J is TRBJ2-1 and V is TRBV6-5; the D gene is possibly TRBD2 (5 bases). CDR1 MNHEY and CDR2 SVGAGI come from the germline V gene. The V and J ends lost 0 bases and 8 bases respectively, with 17 bases between them. This CDR3 contains 16 residues.

J is TRBJ2-2 and V is TRBV7-3; 10 bases are shared with TRBD1. After removal of 0 bases from V and 6 bases from J, the junction contained 10 bases not matched to a gene. Germline V gene data show CDR1 as SGHTA and CDR2 as FQGTGA. There are 18 residues in the CDR3. The CDR3 loop reads CASSLTGKDRGSSGELFF. Here the CDR3 DNA reads TGTGCCAGCAGCTTAACGGGTAAGGACAGGGGGAGTTCCGGGGAGCTGTTTTTT.

This clone was picked up one time. This chain links TRBV6-6 with TRBJ2-7, with 7 bases aligning to TRBD2. Looked up from germline, CDR1 is MNHNY and CDR2 is SVGAGI (reference sequence). V shed 6 bases, J shed 7 bases, and the junction held 12 bases outside the gene matches. This CDR3 is built from 14 residues. CDR3: CASSFGRPPSEQYF. The CDR3 nucleotides are TGTGCCAGCAGCTTCGGGAGGCCCCCTAGTGAGCAGTACTTC.

The V and J genes are TRBV28 and TRBJ2-1; 7 bases are shared with TRBD1. CDR3 length: 14 amino acids. V shed 5 bases and J 3 bases; nucleotides not matched to a gene: 4. The germline gives CDR1 MDHEN, CDR2 SYDVKM. CDR3 amino acids: CASSTRDSYNEQFF. The CDR3 bases are TGTGCCAGCAGTACTAGGGACAGCTACAATGAGCAGTTCTTC. The entire variable domain, with the rest obtained from reference TRBV28 and TRBJ2-1, is as follows: DVKVTQSSRYLVKRTGEKVFLECVQDMDHENMFWYRQDPGLGLRLIYFSYDVKMKEKGDIPEGYSVSREKKERFSLILESASTNQTSMYLCASSTRDSYNEQFFGPGTRLTVL.

This clone was detected only once. This chain connects TRBV2 to TRBJ2-1; 10 bases are a match to TRBD2. The length of the CDR3 is 14 residues. V lost 4 bases and J lost 7; bases outside the gene matches: 4. Per germline, CDR1 SNHLY and CDR2 FYNNEI. The DNA of the CDR3 is TGTGCCAGCAGTGGTAGCGGGGGGCTTAATGAGCAGTTCTTC. This translates into CASSGSGGLNEQFF.

J is TRBJ1-2 and V is TRBV7-9; 9 bases map to TRBD1. Germline trimming cut 4 bases from V and 6 bases from J; bases unmatched to any gene: 3. This CDR3 comprises 13 residues. The germline V gene has CDR1 SEHNR and CDR2 FQNEAQ (reference sequence). CDR3: CASSSGTGNGYTF. The CDR3 DNA reads as TGTGCCAGCAGCTCCGGGACAGGGAATGGCTACACCTTC. The full variable domain, with the rest looked up from reference TRBV7-9 and TRBJ1-2, is DTGVSQNPRHKITKRGQNVTFRCDPISEHNRLYWYRQTLGQGPEFLTYFQNEAQLEKSRLLSDRFSAERPKGSFSTLEIQRTEQGDSAMYLCASSSGTGNGYTFGSGTRLTVV.

Concerning this clone: Other DNA sequences within the sample encode an identical CDR3. The chain links TRBV7-9 to TRBJ2-3; 12 bases fit TRBD2. CDR1 is SEHNR, CDR2 FQNEAQ, per germline (reference sequence). The CDR3 covers 15 residues. V lost 5 bases, J lost 5 bases, and 5 bases stayed unmatched. In DNA form, the CDR3 reads TGTGCCAGCAGCCCGCCGGGACTAGCGGGAGATACGCAGTATTTT. It specifies CASSPPGLAGDTQYF.